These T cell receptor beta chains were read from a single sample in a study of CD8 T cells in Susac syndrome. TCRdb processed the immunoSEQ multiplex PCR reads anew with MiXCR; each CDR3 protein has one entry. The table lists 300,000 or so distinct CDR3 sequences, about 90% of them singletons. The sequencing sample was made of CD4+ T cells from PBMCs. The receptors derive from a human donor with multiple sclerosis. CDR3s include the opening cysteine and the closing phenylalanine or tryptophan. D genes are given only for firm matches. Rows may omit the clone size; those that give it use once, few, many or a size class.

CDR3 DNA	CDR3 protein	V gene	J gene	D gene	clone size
TGCAGTGCTAATCATCGCGGGAGATTCGTAGGGGGCAGCTCCTACGAGCAGTACTTC	CSANHRGRFVGGSSYEQYF	TRBV20-1	TRBJ2-7	NA	NA
TGTGCCAGCAGCCAAGAGCTTTCCTACAATGAGCAGTTCTTC	CASSQELSYNEQFF	TRBV3-1	TRBJ2-1	NA	NA
TGCAGTGCCCCCCGGGGGACAGGTCACAATGAGCAGTTCTTC	CSAPRGTGHNEQFF	TRBV20-1	TRBJ2-1	TRBD1	NA
TGTGCCAGCAGTTACTCCTTGAGCTCCTATAATTCACCCCTCCACTTT	CASSYSLSSYNSPLHF	TRBV6-6	TRBJ1-6	NA	NA
TGTGCCAGCAGCCGCCGGGGGACAGGGGTAGACGAGCAGTACTTC	CASSRRGTGVDEQYF	TRBV11-3	TRBJ2-7	TRBD1	once
TGTGCCAGCAGCTCGACAGGGCGCCAAGAGACCCAGTACTTC	CASSSTGRQETQYF	TRBV5-6	TRBJ2-5	TRBD1	NA
TGCAGTGCTAGAGGGGGACGGCCGGCTCAGCCCCAGCATTTT	CSARGGRPAQPQHF	TRBV20-1	TRBJ1-5	NA	NA
TGTGCCAGCAGCTTAAACTGGGCAGGAGGGGGAGGGCCGGGGTCCTACAATGAGCAGTTCTTC	CASSLNWAGGGGPGSYNEQFF	TRBV7-8	TRBJ2-1	NA	once
TGTGCCAGCAGTCCGACAGGGGCCTATAATTCACCCCTCCACTTT	CASSPTGAYNSPLHF	TRBV12-3/TRBV12-4	TRBJ1-6	TRBD1	NA
TGTGCCACCAGCGCCCGGGCCAGAGGTATGACAGATACGCAGTATTTT	CATSARARGMTDTQYF	TRBV15	TRBJ2-3	NA	NA
TGTGCCAGCAGCATAGATAGAGGGTCCGACGAGCAGTACTTC	CASSIDRGSDEQYF	TRBV7-2	TRBJ2-7	NA	NA
TGTGCCAGCAGCCAAGTTTCCAAGTTTAGAACTGAAGCTTTCTTT	CASSQVSKFRTEAFF	TRBV14	TRBJ1-1	NA	NA
TGTGCCAGCAGCCCCCCCCTGGGGGGAGGGAACAATGAGCAGTTCTTC	CASSPPLGGGNNEQFF	TRBV4-2	TRBJ2-1	TRBD2	NA
TGCAGCGTTGTTGGGGGGACTCTAGCCAAAAACATTCAGTACTTC	CSVVGGTLAKNIQYF	TRBV29-1	TRBJ2-4	NA	NA
TGTGCCAGCAGCTTATCTGGGTCCGGGGAGCTGTTTTTT	CASSLSGSGELFF	TRBV7-3	TRBJ2-2	NA	few
TGCAGCGTTGAAGAGGGCCATCTACTACGGGAGCAGTACTTC	CSVEEGHLLREQYF	TRBV29-1	TRBJ2-7	NA	NA
TGCGCCAGCAGCGTCCAACTAGCGGGAGCATTGACCGGGGAGCTGTTTTTT	CASSVQLAGALTGELFF	TRBV4-1	TRBJ2-2	TRBD2	NA
TGTGCCAGCAGCGCAAGAACGAACACCGGGGAGCTGTTTTTT	CASSARTNTGELFF	TRBV9	TRBJ2-2	NA	NA
TGCAGCGTTGAACGGGGTCCCACCGAGCAGTACTTC	CSVERGPTEQYF	TRBV29-1	TRBJ2-7	NA	NA
TGTGCCAGTAGTATAAGCGGGGGGAAGAGCATTCAGTACTTC	CASSISGGKSIQYF	TRBV19	TRBJ2-4	TRBD2	NA
TGCAGCTATACCCGGGGAGACACCATATATTTT	CSYTRGDTIYF	TRBV29-1	TRBJ1-3	NA	NA
TGTGCCACCCAGAAAGAGAACTATGGCTACACCTTC	CATQKENYGYTF	TRBV18	TRBJ1-2	NA	NA
TGTGCCACGGGACGAATACCTGACGAGCAGTACTTC	CATGRIPDEQYF	TRBV12-3/TRBV12-4	TRBJ2-7	NA	NA
TGTGCCAGCAGCTCCTCTTACCATAGCGAGCAGTACTTC	CASSSSYHSEQYF	TRBV7-3	TRBJ2-7	NA	NA
TGTGCCAGCAGCTTGAAAAATGGTGGGACGATGGGCAGACGGACCTACGAGCAGTACTTC	CASSLKNGGTMGRRTYEQYF	TRBV5-8	TRBJ2-7	NA	NA
TGTGCCAGCAGCCAATTAGCGGGACAAGAGACCCAGCACTTC	CASSQLAGQETQHF	TRBV3-1	TRBJ2-5	TRBD2	once
TGTGCCAGCAGCCCGATTTTGGACCCACGCTACGAGCAGTACTTC	CASSPILDPRYEQYF	TRBV3-1	TRBJ2-7	NA	NA
TGCAGTGCTAGTCATTACGCGGCTTCCTACAATGAGCAGTTCTTC	CSASHYAASYNEQFF	TRBV20-1	TRBJ2-1	NA	NA
TGTGCCAGCAGTTACCAGACAGGGGGCAGGAATGAGCAGTTCTTC	CASSYQTGGRNEQFF	TRBV6-2/TRBV6-3	TRBJ2-1	TRBD1	NA
TGTGCCAGCAGTGCCGGGCCTCCAAAGTACCACTATGGCTACACCTTC	CASSAGPPKYHYGYTF	TRBV6-2/TRBV6-3	TRBJ1-2	NA	NA
TGTGCCAGCAGTCCTATCACCCCACAGGGGTCCTACGAGCAGTACTTC	CASSPITPQGSYEQYF	TRBV12-3/TRBV12-4	TRBJ2-7	TRBD1	NA
TGTGCCTGGTCGCTGGAACTCAATTCACCCCTCCACTTT	CAWSLELNSPLHF	TRBV30	TRBJ1-6	NA	NA
TGCAGTGTCCGAAAACAGGGGGTGAACACTGAAGCTTTCTTT	CSVRKQGVNTEAFF	TRBV20-1	TRBJ1-1	TRBD1	NA
TGTGCCAGCAGTCCCACAGGGGCCAAGGTACTGAAGCTTTTCTTT	CASSPTGAKVLKLFF	TRBV27	TRBJ1-1	TRBD1	NA
TGTGCCAGCAGCCCGCAGGCTAGCGGGATTTACGAGCAGTACTTC	CASSPQASGIYEQYF	TRBV7-2	TRBJ2-7	TRBD2	NA
TGCAGTGCTAGAGATACCGGTCGAGGGAACACTGAAGCTTTCTTT	CSARDTGRGNTEAFF	TRBV20-1	TRBJ1-1	NA	NA
TGCGCCAGCAACGAACAAGGAGTAGAAGAGACCCAGTACTTC	CASNEQGVEETQYF	TRBV5-1	TRBJ2-5	NA	NA
TGCGCCAGCAGCGCGGGACAGCCTGGAAACACCATATATTTT	CASSAGQPGNTIYF	TRBV5-1	TRBJ1-3	TRBD1	NA
TGTGCCAGCACGGCAAGGCCAGATACGCAGTATTTT	CASTARPDTQYF	TRBV6-2/TRBV6-3	TRBJ2-3	NA	NA
TGTGCCAGCAGCCCCGGGTTCACCCCCTACGAGCAGTACTTC	CASSPGFTPYEQYF	TRBV9	TRBJ2-7	NA	NA
TGCAGTGCCCGGGACATCCGCGCTGGAAACACCATATATTTT	CSARDIRAGNTIYF	TRBV20-1	TRBJ1-3	NA	NA